Here is one TCR beta chain with its context. Per the original methods: Estimation of nucleated cell counts relied on the amplification of reference gene primers. Method: immunoSEQ multiplex PCR; TCRdb's copy keeps in-frame clones and lacks some. The V and J calls and clone size are taken from that table; D and trimming were inferred from the DNA. The table records roughly 500,000 clones, 85% to 90% of them present only once. In Cohort 3, a recovered donor had either two negative PCRs, clearance, or symptom resolution. This entry comes from a study of blood T cell repertoires in COVID-19. Study at large: COVID-19 samples collected from the United States, Italy and Spain covered acute and convalescent phases.

CDR1 is SEHNR and CDR2 is FQNEAQ in the germline V gene (reference sequence). The V end lost 3 bases, the J end lost 4 bases, and 10 bases lay between the germline ends. The CDR3 runs to 14 residues. The chain links TRBV7-9 to TRBJ2-1, with D possibly matching TRBD2 (5 bases). Sequencing was done on a sample of PBMCs or T cells enriched from blood (not recorded which). The receptor was derived from a woman aged 40-49 years who had recovered from COVID-19. In DNA form, the CDR3 reads TGTGCCAGCAGCTTTTGGGAGTGGTACAATGAGCAGTTCTTC. Translating it yields CASSFWEWYNEQFF.